The 30 T cell receptor beta chains below come from one sample, sequenced in a study of blood T cell repertoires in COVID-19. Repertoires were generated with immunoSEQ multiplex PCR, while TCRdb's copy carries only in-frame clones and drops some. The data contain roughly 47,000 clones, 80% to 90% of them singletons. Sequencing used peripheral blood. The receptor set was obtained from a man aged 65 to 79 with active COVID-19.

The chain has TRBV6-5 and TRBJ2-5, with 9 bases identical to TRBD2. CDR1 MNHEY and CDR2 SVGAGI come from the germline V gene. The CDR3 consists of 16 residues. V gave up 4 bases and J gave up 2 bases; unmatched junction bases: 8. Here the CDR3 reads CASSSATSGGQETQYF. The CDR3 DNA follows: TGTGCCAGCAGTTCCGCGACTAGCGGAGGGCAAGAGACCCAGTACTTC.

V and J are TRBV6-5 and TRBJ2-7, with D tentatively TRBD1 (5 bases). This CDR3 is 16 amino acids long. Germline lookup yields CDR1 MNHEY and CDR2 SVGAGI. The ends were cut back, 0 bases at V and 0 bases at J, with 12 bases in the middle. In DNA form, the CDR3 reads TGTGCCAGCAGTTACTCCGGGCGACAGAACTCCTACGAGCAGTACTTC. Amino acid sequence: CASSYSGRQNSYEQYF.

This sequence joins TRBV7-2 and TRBJ1-3; TRBD1 agrees at 8 bases. With 5 bases clipped from V and 4 bases from J, the junction kept 7 bases outside the gene matches. Per the germline V gene, CDR1 is SGHTA and CDR2 is FQGNSA. This CDR3 has 15 residues. The DNA of the CDR3 is TGTGCCAGCAGCAAAGACAGGGGCGCGGGAAACACCATATATTTT. Its translation: CASSKDRGAGNTIYF.

The chain joins TRBV5-1 to TRBJ1-4, with TRBD1 matching 8 bases. J gave up 2 bases and V 3 bases, and 0 bases lay outside the gene matches. Germline lookup yields CDR1 SGHRS and CDR2 YFSETQ. This CDR3 comprises 14 residues. CDR3 sequence (DNA): TGCGCCAGCAGCTGGACAGGGACTAATGAAAAACTGTTTTTT. This gives the protein CASSWTGTNEKLFF. Full variable domain (rest looked up from reference TRBV5-1 and TRBJ1-4): KAGVTQTPRYLIKTRGQQVTLSCSPISGHRSVSWYQQTPGQGLQFLFEYFSETQRNKGNFPGRFSGRQFSNSRSEMNVSTLELGDSALYLCASSWTGTNEKLFFGSGTQLSVL.

The genes are TRBV14 and TRBJ2-7; the match to TRBD1 covers 11 bases. The CDR3 sequence is 15 residues long. CDR1 and CDR2 from the germline V gene are SGHDN and FVKESK. The V segment lost 5 bases and the J segment 2 bases; nucleotides outside the gene matches: 5. CDR3 DNA: TGTGCCAGCAGCTATGGACAGGGGGCGACCTACGAGCAGTACTTC. Translated: CASSYGQGATYEQYF. Combining the CDR3 with reference TRBV14 and TRBJ2-7 gives the whole variable domain EAGVTQFPSHSVIEKGQTVTLRCDPISGHDNLYWYRRVMGKEIKFLLHFVKESKQDESGMPNNRFLAERTGGTYSTLKVQPAELEDSGVYFCASSYGQGATYEQYFGPGTRLTVT.

The chain joins TRBV28 to TRBJ1-2; TRBD1 matches 11 bases. The CDR3 length is 16 residues. Germline V gene sequence: CDR1 MDHEN, CDR2 SYDVKM. V trimming: 5 bases; J trimming: 4 bases; junction bases outside the gene matches: 9. The DNA for the CDR3 is TGTGCCAGCAGTAGCCCCGGGACAGGGGGGGCCTATGGCTACACCTTC. Protein: CASSSPGTGGAYGYTF.

The CDR3 DNA is TGTGCCAGCAGCCCCAAGGGAACAGGTGGCTACACCTTC. It is translated as CASSPKGTGGYTF. The V call is TRBV7-2, the J call TRBJ1-2; TRBD1 might be the D (5 bases). V was pared by 5 bases and J by 7 bases, with 14 bases between. This CDR3 is built from 13 residues. CDR1 is SGHTA, CDR2 FQGNSA, per germline. Using reference TRBV7-2 and TRBJ1-2 for the parts outside the CDR3, the full variable domain is GAGVSQSPSNKVTEKGKDVELRCDPISGHTALYWYRQSLGQGLEFLIYFQGNSAPDKSGLPSDRFSAERTGGSVSTLTIQRTQQEDSAVYLCASSPKGTGGYTFGSGTRLTVV.

This rearrangement joins TRBV7-2 to TRBJ2-3, with a weak D call TRBD2 (6 bases). The V and J ends lost 2 bases and 2 bases respectively, with 14 bases between them. Per the germline V gene, CDR1 is SGHTA and CDR2 is FQGNSA. The CDR3 consists of 16 residues. The CDR3 DNA follows: TGTGCCAGCAGCTTACGACCCCGGGGGATCACAGATACGCAGTATTTT. Its protein product is CASSLRPRGITDTQYF.

The V call is TRBV19, the J call TRBJ1-4; D uncertain. The V end lost 3 bases, the J end lost 7 bases, and 3 bases lay between the germline ends. The CDR3 runs 11 residues. CDR1 and CDR2 from the germline V gene are LNHDA and SQIVND (reference sequence). Written as DNA, the CDR3 is TGTGCCAGTAGTATCCGTGAAAAACTGTTTTTT. Amino acid sequence: CASSIREKLFF.

The V and J genes are TRBV12-3 or TRBV12-4 and TRBJ2-1; no clear D. V dropped 7 bases and J dropped 2 bases, with 9 bases sitting between them. This CDR3 has 13 amino acids. Written as DNA, the CDR3 is TGTGCCAGCATATCGAGTCCCTACAATGAGCAGTTCTTC. Translated, it gives CASISSPYNEQFF.

This clone was counted between two and nine times. The J gene is TRBJ1-5, the V gene TRBV9; possible D gene TRBD1, 5 bases. CDR3 length equals 20 residues. V lost 3 bases and J lost 2, with 27 bases in between. CDR1 is SGDLS, CDR2 YYNGEE, per germline. The chain's CDR3 is CASSAPRRGGSSVGNQPQHF. The CDR3 DNA reads as TGTGCCAGCAGCGCCCCGCGAAGGGGAGGGAGTAGTGTAGGCAATCAGCCCCAGCATTTT.

The chain couples TRBV27 to TRBJ1-4; D remains unclear. The germline V and J ends were trimmed by 7 bases and 3 bases, with 12 bases remaining between them. The CDR3 extends over 14 amino acids. Per germline, CDR1 MNHEY and CDR2 SMNVEV (reference sequence). CDR3 amino acids: CASTDRGSNEKLFF. CDR3 DNA: TGTGCCAGCACCGACCGAGGGTCTAATGAAAAACTGTTTTTT.

The rearrangement uses TRBV5-8 and TRBJ2-7; 7 bases are a match to TRBD1. This CDR3 contains 15 residues. The trim removed 2 bases at V and 4 bases at J, leaving 9 bases unmatched. Germline assignment: CDR1 SGHTS and CDR2 YDEGEE. DNA of the CDR3: TGTGCCAGCAGCTTACGGACAGGATCTAGGTACGAGCAGTACTTC. Protein: CASSLRTGSRYEQYF.

The rearrangement joins TRBV6-5 to TRBJ2-1; 11 positions agree with TRBD2. The V segment lost 6 bases and the J segment 4 bases; nucleotides outside the gene matches: 5. There are 15 residues in the CDR3. Looked up from germline, CDR1 is MNHEY and CDR2 is SVGAGI. The chain's CDR3 is CASRPTSGAYNEQFF. Written as DNA, the CDR3 is TGTGCCAGCAGACCGACTAGCGGGGCTTACAATGAGCAGTTCTTC.

V usage is TRBV5-1 and J usage is TRBJ1-5; D ambiguous. CDR1 is SGHRS, CDR2 YFSETQ, per germline. V lost 9 bases and J lost 4, with 17 bases in between. The CDR3 covers 14 residues. In nucleotides, the CDR3 is TGCGCCATCCCAGCTCGGGTAAGGAATCAGCCCCAGCATTTT. It is translated as CAIPARVRNQPQHF.

This clone was observed a handful of times. V is TRBV4-2 and J is TRBJ2-3; D perhaps matches TRBD2 (7 bases). The CDR3 is 17 residues long. V shed 2 bases and J shed 0 bases, with 15 bases lying between them. Per the germline V gene, CDR1 is LGHNA and CDR2 is YNFKEQ. The CDR3 region is CASSQFAGAASTDTQYF. Written as DNA, the CDR3 is TGTGCCAGCAGCCAATTCGCGGGGGCCGCTAGCACAGATACGCAGTATTTT.

The rearrangement uses TRBV6-6 and TRBJ2-2; 7 positions match TRBD1. This CDR3 spans 15 amino acids. Germline loops: CDR1 MNHNY, CDR2 SVGAGI (reference sequence). V trimming: 2 bases; J trimming: 6 bases; junction bases outside the gene matches: 6. CDR3 sequence (DNA): TGTGCCAGCAGTTACGGATCAGGGGGACCCGGGGAGCTGTTTTTT. Translation: CASSYGSGGPGELFF.

This chain joins TRBV7-8 and TRBJ2-3; 13 positions match TRBD2. The V gene end was trimmed by 1 base and the J gene end by 4 bases; junction bases not matched to a gene: 2. This CDR3 is 16 amino acids long. Germline values: CDR1 SGHVS, CDR2 FQNEAQ. CDR3 DNA sequence: TGTGCCAGCAGCTTAGGACTAGCGGGGGGCCCAGATACGCAGTATTTT. It encodes CASSLGLAGGPDTQYF.

This rearrangement joins TRBV7-2 to TRBJ2-7, with 7 bases that match TRBD2. The CDR3 runs 16 residues. Unmatched junction bases numbered 12, after V lost 5 bases and J lost 2 bases. Germline CDR1 and CDR2: SGHTA and FQGNSA. In DNA form, the CDR3 reads TGTGCCAGCAGCACTGTAGCGGGTATAGTCCCCTACGAGCAGTACTTC. This codes for CASSTVAGIVPYEQYF.

This chain uses TRBV6-2 or TRBV6-3 with TRBJ2-5; D is possibly TRBD1 (6 bases). Germline V gene data show CDR1 as MNHEY and CDR2 as SVGEGT. The CDR3 is made up of 19 amino acids. V lost 3 bases to trimming and J lost 2 bases, with 25 bases between them. CDR3 loop: CASSYYAAEFRGQQETQYF. DNA for the CDR3: TGTGCCAGCAGTTATTACGCCGCAGAATTTCGAGGACAGCAAGAGACCCAGTACTTC.

The CDR3 here is CASSHAGTEETQYF. Written as DNA, the CDR3 is TGTGCCAGCAGCCATGCCGGGACAGAAGAGACCCAGTACTTC. V usage is TRBV14 and J usage is TRBJ2-5; TRBD1 matches at 7 bases. This CDR3 contains 14 residues. Looked up from germline, CDR1 is SGHDN and CDR2 is FVKESK. The junction had 4 bases not matched to a gene; V was cut back by 3 bases and J by 3 bases.

The rearrangement joins TRBV7-3 to TRBJ1-1; TRBD1 matches at 11 bases. The CDR3 consists of 16 residues. The trim removed 5 bases at V and 1 base at J, leaving 6 bases unmatched. Per germline, CDR1 SGHTA and CDR2 FQGTGA. The CDR3 reads CASSPRTGGTNTEAFF. CDR3 sequence (DNA): TGTGCCAGCAGCCCGAGGACAGGGGGCACGAACACTGAAGCTTTCTTT. Full variable domain (remainder filled in from reference TRBV7-3 and TRBJ1-1): GAGVSQTPSNKVTEKGKYVELRCDPISGHTALYWYRQSLGQGPEFLIYFQGTGAADDSGLPNDRFFAVRPEGSVSTLKIQRTERGDSAVYLCASSPRTGGTNTEAFFGQGTRLTVV.

The chain combines TRBV7-9 with TRBJ2-1; D is possibly TRBD2 (7 bases). Trimming left V 5 bases short and J 8 bases short, with 22 bases between. This CDR3 comprises 16 residues. Germline V gene lookup returns CDR1 SEHNR and CDR2 FQNEAQ (reference sequence). CDR3 residues: CASSRGGGTSLDEQFF. CDR3 nucleotide sequence: TGTGCCAGCAGCCGAGGGGGAGGGACGAGTTTGGATGAGCAGTTCTTC.

V usage is TRBV4-2 and J usage is TRBJ2-5, with 7 nucleotides matching TRBD2. The V segment lost 1 base and the J segment 4 bases; nucleotides outside the gene matches: 15. Germline-derived CDR1 and CDR2 are LGHNA and YNFKEQ. The CDR3 contains 18 residues. CDR3 coding DNA: TGTGCCAGCAGCCAAGCCACGGCAGGGCGGGGGAGTAGAGAGACCCAGTACTTC. It encodes CASSQATAGRGSRETQYF.

This sequence joins TRBV5-4 and TRBJ1-1; D is unclear. The length of the CDR3 is 13 residues. Germline lookup yields CDR1 SGHNT and CDR2 YYREEE (reference sequence). Trimming left V 0 bases short and J 8 bases short, with 11 bases between. The CDR3 loop reads CASSLEGFREAFF. CDR3 in DNA: TGTGCCAGCAGCTTGGAAGGCTTCAGGGAAGCTTTCTTT.

The chain joins TRBV6-5 to TRBJ2-7; D might be TRBD2 (5 bases). The V gene's germline CDR1 is MNHEY and CDR2 SVGAGI. The CDR3 covers 13 residues. Trimming removed 6 bases from V and 5 bases from J, with 14 bases in between. CDR3 residues: CASRPGAEDEQYF. CDR3 DNA sequence: TGTGCCAGCAGGCCCGGCGCGGAGGACGAGCAGTACTTC.

The rearrangement joins TRBV25-1 to TRBJ2-3; 7 bases match TRBD2. V trimming: 3 bases; J trimming: 1 base; junction bases outside the gene matches: 4. Per the germline V gene, CDR1 is MGHDK and CDR2 is SYGVNS. The CDR3 length is 15 residues. CDR3 residues: CASSEGGTRTDTQYF. CDR3 in DNA: TGTGCCAGCAGTGAGGGGGGGACCCGCACAGATACGCAGTATTTT.

The chain joins TRBV7-2 to TRBJ2-7; a possible D gene is TRBD1 (6 bases). Germline CDR1 and CDR2: SGHTA and FQGNSA. This CDR3 has 13 residues. The V end was cut by 6 bases, the J end by 6 bases, with 15 bases between. The CDR3 sequence is CASRPNREGEQYF. The DNA of the CDR3 is TGTGCCAGCAGACCCAACAGGGAAGGCGAGCAGTACTTC.

The chain carries TRBV7-8 and TRBJ2-3; 11 bases map to TRBD2. Trimming took 2 bases from V and 4 from J; bases not matched to a gene: 11. Germline V lookup: CDR1 SGHVS, CDR2 FQNEAQ. The CDR3 is made up of 18 amino acids. The CDR3 sequence: CASSLRLGVTSGADTQYF. Here the CDR3 DNA reads TGTGCCAGCAGCTTAAGGTTGGGGGTGACTAGCGGGGCAGATACGCAGTATTTT.

The chain joins TRBV7-9 to TRBJ1-1, with TRBD1 identical over 7 bases. The CDR3 totals 12 residues. Germline assignment: CDR1 SEHNR and CDR2 FQNEAQ (reference sequence). The trim removed 5 bases at V and 10 bases at J, leaving 7 bases unmatched. DNA for the CDR3: TGTGCCAGCAGCGTTACAGGGGCTGGAGCTTTCTTT. It specifies CASSVTGAGAFF.